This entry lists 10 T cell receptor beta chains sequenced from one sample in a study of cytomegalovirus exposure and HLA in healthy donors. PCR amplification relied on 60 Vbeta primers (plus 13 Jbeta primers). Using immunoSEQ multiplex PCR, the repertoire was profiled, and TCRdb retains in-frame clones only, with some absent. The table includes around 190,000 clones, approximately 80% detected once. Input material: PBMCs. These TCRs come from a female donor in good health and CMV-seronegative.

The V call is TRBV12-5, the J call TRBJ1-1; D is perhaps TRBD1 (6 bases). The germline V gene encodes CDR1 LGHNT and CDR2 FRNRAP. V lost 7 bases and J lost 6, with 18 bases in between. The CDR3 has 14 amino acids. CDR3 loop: CASVLTIQGPEAFF. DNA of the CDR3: TGTGCTAGTGTTCTTACCATACAGGGCCCTGAAGCTTTCTTT.

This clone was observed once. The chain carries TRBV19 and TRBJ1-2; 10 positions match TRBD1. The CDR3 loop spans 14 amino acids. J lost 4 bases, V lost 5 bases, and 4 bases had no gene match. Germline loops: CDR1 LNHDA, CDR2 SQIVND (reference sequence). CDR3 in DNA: TGTGCCAGTAGTTCCTGGGACAGGGGCTATGGCTACACCTTC. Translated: CASSSWDRGYGYTF.

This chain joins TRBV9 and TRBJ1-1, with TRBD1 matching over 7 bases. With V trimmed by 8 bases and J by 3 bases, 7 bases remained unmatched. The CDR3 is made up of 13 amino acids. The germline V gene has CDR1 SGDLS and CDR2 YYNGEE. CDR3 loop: CASSPGQYTEAFF. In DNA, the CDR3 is TGTGCCAGTAGTCCGGGACAGTACACTGAAGCTTTCTTT.

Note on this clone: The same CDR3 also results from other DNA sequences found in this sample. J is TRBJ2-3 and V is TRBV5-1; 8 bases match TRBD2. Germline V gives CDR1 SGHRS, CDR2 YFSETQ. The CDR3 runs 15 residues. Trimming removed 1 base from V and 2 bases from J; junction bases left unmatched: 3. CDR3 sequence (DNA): TGCGCCAGCAGCTTGCGAGCGGGGGACACAGATACGCAGTATTTT. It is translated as CASSLRAGDTDTQYF.

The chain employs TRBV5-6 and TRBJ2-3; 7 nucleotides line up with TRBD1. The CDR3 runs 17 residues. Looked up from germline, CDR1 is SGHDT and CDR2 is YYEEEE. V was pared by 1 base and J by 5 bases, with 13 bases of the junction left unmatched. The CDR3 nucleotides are TGTGCCAGCAGCTTGTTCTCCGCTAATGACAGGGTAGATACGCAGTATTTT. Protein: CASSLFSANDRVDTQYF.

The CDR3 DNA reads TGTGCCAGCAGCTTATGGGCCCGCCGCTCCACTAGGTCCTACAATGAGCAGTTCTTC. Translating it yields CASSLWARRSTRSYNEQFF. This rearrangement joins TRBV7-9 to TRBJ2-1, with D possibly matching TRBD2 (5 bases). In germline, CDR1 is SEHNR, CDR2 FQNEAQ (reference sequence). V was clipped by 2 bases and J by 1 base, with 21 bases between them. This CDR3 is built from 19 residues.

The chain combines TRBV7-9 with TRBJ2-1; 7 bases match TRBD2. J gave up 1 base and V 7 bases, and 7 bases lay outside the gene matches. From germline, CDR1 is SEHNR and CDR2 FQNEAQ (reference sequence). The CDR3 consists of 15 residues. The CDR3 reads CASTAPGLSYNEQFF. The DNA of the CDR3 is TGTGCCAGCACCGCCCCGGGACTATCCTACAATGAGCAGTTCTTC. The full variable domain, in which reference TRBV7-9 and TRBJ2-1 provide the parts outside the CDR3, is DTGVSQNPRHKITKRGQNVTFRCDPISEHNRLYWYRQTLGQGPEFLTYFQNEAQLEKSRLLSDRFSAERPKGSFSTLEIQRTEQGDSAMYLCASTAPGLSYNEQFFGPGTRLTVL.

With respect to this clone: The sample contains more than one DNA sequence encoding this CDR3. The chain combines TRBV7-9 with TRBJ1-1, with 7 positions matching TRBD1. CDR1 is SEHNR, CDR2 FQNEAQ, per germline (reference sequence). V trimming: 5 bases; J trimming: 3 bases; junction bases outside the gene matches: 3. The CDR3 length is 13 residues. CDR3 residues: CASSLDRDTEAFF. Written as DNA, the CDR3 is TGTGCCAGCAGCCTAGACAGGGACACTGAAGCTTTCTTT.

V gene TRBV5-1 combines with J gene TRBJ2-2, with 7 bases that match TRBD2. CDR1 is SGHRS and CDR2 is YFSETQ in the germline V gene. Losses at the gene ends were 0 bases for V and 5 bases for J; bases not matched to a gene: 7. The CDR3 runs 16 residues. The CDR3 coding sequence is TGCGCCAGCAGCTTGGTGGCGGGAGCGGGTACCGGGGAGCTGTTTTTT. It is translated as CASSLVAGAGTGELFF.

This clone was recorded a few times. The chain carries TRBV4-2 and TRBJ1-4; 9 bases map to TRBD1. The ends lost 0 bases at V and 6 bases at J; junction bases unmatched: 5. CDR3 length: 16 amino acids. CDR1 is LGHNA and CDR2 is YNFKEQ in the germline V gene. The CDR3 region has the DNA TGTGCCAGCAGCCAAGAAGGGGGACAGGGCGATGAAAAACTGTTTTTT. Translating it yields CASSQEGGQGDEKLFF.